The rows below give T cell receptor beta chains drawn from one sample of a study of T cells expressing NK-cell markers. TCRdb reanalyzed the 5' RACE reads and collapses them to one entry per CDR3 protein, without DNA. This table lists roughly 390,000 distinct CDR3 sequences. Sequencing was performed on blood T cells: a sorted CD56 or NKG2C T cell subset, CD4+ or CD8+ T cells, or bulk PBMC T cells (not recorded which). All receptors derive from a man aged 18-70 years in good health. Each CDR3 is given with its conserved first and last residue. Fields, in order: V gene, J gene, CDR3 protein.

TRBV25-1	TRBJ1-1	CASRPTVGVPEAFF
TRBV29-1	TRBJ2-2	CSWSRGGTGELFF
TRBV5-1	TRBJ2-5	CASSQSSGGPQETQYF
TRBV12-5	TRBJ2-1	CASGLTNSADEQFF
TRBV7-2	TRBJ2-5	CASSPGSGGGETQYF
TRBV12-3/TRBV12-4	TRBJ2-1	CASRGTAGYNEQFF
TRBV12-3/TRBV12-4	TRBJ2-1	CASTTLRDRHNEQFF
TRBV12-3/TRBV12-4	TRBJ1-1	CASTQFRGTEAFF
TRBV3-1	TRBJ2-7	CASSRFRQTSYYEQYF
TRBV27	TRBJ2-7	CASRPGGRGGYEQYF
TRBV11-2	TRBJ2-7	CASSLGHILTGTGAYEQYF
TRBV7-2	TRBJ1-3	CASSLGQSSGNTIYF
TRBV7-2	TRBJ1-5	CASSIIWGVGSNQPQHF
TRBV5-1	TRBJ2-1	CASSSSGGHSYNEQFF
TRBV7-2	TRBJ2-5	CASSLVAGVKETQYF
TRBV2	TRBJ1-3	CASSERVGTTIYF